The next 26 T cell receptor beta chains were all read from a single sample in a study of cytomegalovirus exposure and HLA in healthy donors. PCR primers comprised 60 Vbeta and 13 Jbeta primers. The table came from immunoSEQ multiplex PCR; TCRdb's copy has only in-frame clones and leaves some out. Altogether 95,000 to 150,000 clones are present, 75% being singletons, with the ten largest covering around 3%. Sequences were obtained from PBMCs. The receptors stem from a woman aged 45 to 65 in good health and CMV-seronegative.

V is TRBV2 and J is TRBJ2-3, with 10 bases matching TRBD2. Per the germline V gene, CDR1 is SNHLY and CDR2 is FYNNEI. This CDR3 comprises 16 residues. The V segment lost 3 bases and the J segment 6 bases; nucleotides outside the gene matches: 9. The CDR3 reads CASSERASGSGDTQYF. CDR3 DNA sequence: TGTGCCAGCAGTGAGAGGGCTAGCGGGAGTGGGGATACGCAGTATTTT.

This clone was recorded a few times. The rearrangement uses TRBV6-1 and TRBJ2-3, with TRBD2 identical over 7 bases. Germline V CDR1 and CDR2: MNHNS, SASEGT. CDR3 length: 12 residues. Germline trimming cut 6 bases from V and 8 bases from J; bases unmatched to any gene: 5. CDR3 loop: CASSGGGGTQYF. The CDR3 nucleotides are TGTGCCAGCAGCGGTGGGGGGGGTACGCAGTATTTT.

The CDR3 sequence: CSALEDLAKNIQYF. The CDR3 DNA is TGCAGCGCCCTGGAGGACCTAGCCAAAAACATTCAGTACTTC. The chain carries TRBV29-1 and TRBJ2-4; D perhaps matches TRBD2 (5 bases). Trimming removed 7 bases from V and 0 bases from J, with 13 bases in between. CDR3 length: 14 amino acids. Germline CDR1 SQVTM, CDR2 ANQGSEA. The full variable domain, in which reference TRBV29-1 and TRBJ2-4 provide the parts outside the CDR3, is SAVISQKPSRDICQRGTSLTIQCQVDSQVTMMFWYRQQPGQSLTLIATANQGSEATYESGFVIDKFPISRPNLTFSTLTVSNMSPEDSSIYLCSALEDLAKNIQYFGAGTRLSVL.

V usage is TRBV7-3 and J usage is TRBJ2-3; the D is unclear. CDR3 length: 12 amino acids. Trimming took 4 bases from V and 2 from J, leaving 4 bases between them. Germline lookup yields CDR1 SGHTA and CDR2 FQGTGA. The CDR3 loop is CASSSSTDTQYF. DNA for the CDR3: TGTGCCAGCAGCTCTTCCACAGATACGCAGTATTTT.

The chain combines TRBV4-3 with TRBJ2-3; D not resolved. This CDR3 spans 13 amino acids. V was pared by 0 bases and J by 5 bases, with 6 bases between. The germline gives CDR1 LGHNA, CDR2 YSLEER. CDR3 DNA sequence: TGCGCCAGCAGCCAAGATTTTCGAGATACGCAGTATTTT. This gives the protein CASSQDFRDTQYF.

The table lists this clone with a few counts. This chain uses TRBV4-1 with TRBJ2-1; the D is unclear. The CDR3 runs to 13 residues. V was clipped by 3 bases and J by 10 bases, with 13 bases between them. In germline, CDR1 is MGHRA, CDR2 YSYEKL. The CDR3 region is CASSHSSELEQFF. Written as DNA, the CDR3 is TGCGCCAGCAGCCATTCGTCGGAGTTAGAGCAGTTCTTC.

V gene TRBV30 combines with J gene TRBJ1-1; 7 bases align to TRBD1. Germline V lookup: CDR1 GTSNPN, CDR2 SVGIG (reference sequence). J was trimmed by 5 bases and V by 3 bases; bases with no gene match: 9. This CDR3 region has 14 residues. The CDR3 sequence: CAWRMTGPWTEAFF. CDR3 DNA: TGTGCCTGGAGGATGACAGGGCCGTGGACTGAAGCTTTCTTT. Based on the CDR3 plus reference TRBV30 and TRBJ1-1, the full variable domain is SQTIHQWPATLVQPVGSPLSLECTVEGTSNPNLYWYRQAAGRGLQLLFYSVGIGQISSEVPQNLSASRPQDRQFILSSKKLLLSDSGFYLCAWRMTGPWTEAFFGQGTRLTVV.

The chain combines TRBV5-1 with TRBJ2-1, with 15 nucleotides matching TRBD2. Per germline, CDR1 SGHRS and CDR2 YFSETQ. This CDR3 is 19 amino acids long. Trimming at V came to 0 bases and at J to 7 bases, leaving 11 bases not matched to a gene. CDR3 DNA sequence: TGCGCCAGCAGCTTGGAGCTCGGGACTAGCGGGAGGAAAGGGAATGAGCAGTTCTTC. Its translation is CASSLELGTSGRKGNEQFF.

The rearrangement links TRBV7-2 to TRBJ2-1; the D gene is possibly TRBD2 (6 bases). From germline, CDR1 is SGHTA and CDR2 FQGNSA. V was clipped by 4 bases and J by 4 bases, with 14 bases between them. The CDR3 has 15 amino acids. This CDR3 reads CASSSGWGRYNEQFF. The CDR3 DNA reads as TGTGCCAGCAGCTCCGGTTGGGGGAGGTACAATGAGCAGTTCTTC.

The rearrangement links TRBV15 to TRBJ2-1, with TRBD2 identical over 9 bases. CDR1 is LNHNV and CDR2 is YYDKDF in the germline V gene (reference sequence). The CDR3 runs to 17 residues. V shed 0 bases, J shed 3 bases, and the junction held 6 bases outside the gene matches. In DNA form, the CDR3 reads TGTGCCACCAGCAGAGATGGTGCTAGCGGGGTCTACAATGAGCAGTTCTTC. This codes for CATSRDGASGVYNEQFF. The full variable domain, completed using reference TRBV15 and TRBJ2-1, is DAMVIQNPRYQVTQFGKPVTLSCSQTLNHNVMYWYQQKSSQAPKLLFHYYDKDFNNEADTPDNFQSRRPNTSFCFLDIRSPGLGDTAMYLCATSRDGASGVYNEQFFGPGTRLTVL.

This clone is a singleton in its sample. The DNA of the CDR3 is TGTGCCAGCAGTTTCAGCTACCCTAGCGGGAGACTCTACGAGCAGTACTTC. Its translation is CASSFSYPSGRLYEQYF. J is TRBJ2-7 and V is TRBV27, with 10 nucleotides matching TRBD2. The CDR3 contains 17 residues. Germline CDR1 is MNHEY and CDR2 is SMNVEV (reference sequence). V trimming: 3 bases; J trimming: 3 bases; junction bases outside the gene matches: 11.

The gene calls are TRBV18 and TRBJ1-1; D is perhaps TRBD1 (6 bases). V was pared by 1 base and J by 4 bases, with 10 bases between. This CDR3 is 14 amino acids long. CDR1 is KGHSH, CDR2 LQKENI, per germline. In nucleotides, the CDR3 is TGTGCCAGCTCACCACAGAGGGGGAGCACTGAAGCTTTCTTT. Translating gives CASSPQRGSTEAFF.

The chain uses TRBV11-2 and TRBJ2-3; TRBD2 might be the D (5 bases). The CDR3 runs to 15 residues. The V end was cut by 7 bases, the J end by 0 bases, with 14 bases between. From germline, CDR1 is SGHAT and CDR2 FQNNGV. The CDR3 loop is CASTWSGFSTDTQYF. The CDR3 nucleotides are TGTGCCAGCACCTGGAGCGGTTTTAGCACAGATACGCAGTATTTT.

This chain connects TRBV27 to TRBJ2-7; 12 bases agree with TRBD2. There are 15 residues in the CDR3. After removal of 5 bases from V and 4 bases from J, the junction contained 6 bases not matched to a gene. Germline CDR1 MNHEY, CDR2 SMNVEV (reference sequence). The CDR3 region has the DNA TGTGCCAGCAGTCCGAGGACTAGCGGGGCTTACGAGCAGTACTTC. Its protein product is CASSPRTSGAYEQYF.

This clone was seen a few times. CDR3 region: CASSLDRTGVNEKLFF. The CDR3 DNA follows: TGCGCCAGCAGCTTGGACCGGACAGGGGTTAATGAAAAACTGTTTTTT. The chain carries TRBV5-1 and TRBJ1-4; TRBD1 matches 9 bases. The CDR3 sequence is 16 residues long. After removal of 0 bases from V and 4 bases from J, the junction contained 4 bases not matched to a gene. Per the germline V gene, CDR1 is SGHRS and CDR2 is YFSETQ.

The V call is TRBV6-1, the J call TRBJ1-5; D gene ambiguous. V was pared by 3 bases and J by 2 bases, with 8 bases between. The CDR3 length is 14 residues. Germline V CDR1 and CDR2: MNHNS, SASEGT. CDR3 sequence reads: CASSDWTGNQPQHF. In DNA form, the CDR3 reads TGTGCCAGCAGTGATTGGACTGGCAATCAGCCCCAGCATTTT.

This clone turned up a few times. The chain combines TRBV7-3 with TRBJ1-1; TRBD1 matches at 8 bases. The CDR3 has 14 amino acids. Germline trimming cut 2 bases from V and 4 bases from J; bases unmatched to any gene: 3. Germline V gene lookup returns CDR1 SGHTA and CDR2 FQGTGA. The CDR3, as DNA: TGTGCCAGCAGCTTAGTCCAGGGGGCCACTGAAGCTTTCTTT. Amino acid sequence: CASSLVQGATEAFF.

The rearrangement joins TRBV5-4 to TRBJ2-2; D remains ambiguous. CDR3 size: 12 residues. CDR1 and CDR2 (germline): SGHNT, YYREEE (reference sequence). The V and J ends lost 0 bases and 7 bases respectively, with 4 bases between them. This chain's CDR3 is CASSLVNGELFF. The CDR3 nucleotides are TGTGCCAGCAGCTTGGTTAACGGGGAGCTGTTTTTT.

This clone was found once. This chain connects TRBV5-1 to TRBJ2-7; 14 nucleotides line up with TRBD2. V lost 1 base to trimming and J lost 3 bases; unmatched junction nucleotides: 3. The CDR3 sequence is 16 residues long. Germline CDR1 SGHRS, CDR2 YFSETQ. CDR3 coding DNA: TGCGCCAGCAGCTTGAAGGGACTAGCGGGAGTCTACGAGCAGTACTTC. It codes for CASSLKGLAGVYEQYF.

This chain links TRBV7-2 with TRBJ1-4; possible D gene TRBD1, 6 bases. The ends were cut back, 1 base at V and 5 bases at J, with 11 bases in the middle. This CDR3 has 15 residues. CDR1 SGHTA and CDR2 FQGNSA come from the germline V gene. The CDR3 reads CASSLVSGENEKLFF. CDR3 DNA sequence: TGTGCCAGCAGCTTAGTTTCAGGGGAGAATGAAAAACTGTTTTTT.

V and J are TRBV28 and TRBJ1-5; D is ambiguous. Trimming stripped 3 bases from V and 11 bases from J, with 20 bases between. The CDR3 length is 15 residues. Germline V lookup: CDR1 MDHEN, CDR2 SYDVKM. DNA of the CDR3: TGTGCCAGCAGTTTCGGAATTATAGCAATCAAGTCCCAGCATTTT. Protein sequence: CASSFGIIAIKSQHF.

The V call is TRBV7-9, the J call TRBJ2-1; 7 bases fit TRBD2. J gave up 0 bases and V 8 bases, and 4 bases lay outside the gene matches. Germline CDR1 reads SEHNR; CDR2 reads FQNEAQ (reference sequence). The CDR3 totals 14 residues. CDR3: CASSAGASYNEQFF. The CDR3 DNA sequence: TGTGCCAGCTCGGCGGGAGCCTCCTACAATGAGCAGTTCTTC. Full variable domain (missing parts from reference TRBV7-9 and TRBJ2-1): DTGVSQNPRHKITKRGQNVTFRCDPISEHNRLYWYRQTLGQGPEFLTYFQNEAQLEKSRLLSDRFSAERPKGSFSTLEIQRTEQGDSAMYLCASSAGASYNEQFFGPGTRLTVL.

The rearrangement joins TRBV28 to TRBJ1-3; D gene ambiguous. This CDR3 has 15 amino acids. Looked up from germline, CDR1 is MDHEN and CDR2 is SYDVKM. V was clipped by 7 bases and J by 0 bases, with 13 bases between them. The chain's CDR3 is CASTPPPSSGNTIYF. The CDR3 DNA sequence: TGTGCCAGCACTCCTCCCCCCAGCTCTGGAAACACCATATATTTT.

This clone was detected a few times. The chain combines TRBV4-1 with TRBJ2-7; 13 nucleotides agree with TRBD2. Germline V lookup: CDR1 MGHRA, CDR2 YSYEKL. The ends lost 2 bases at V and 9 bases at J; junction bases unmatched: 16. The CDR3 length is 18 residues. CDR3 sequence reads: CASSQLLIGLAGDPGQYF. In DNA, the CDR3 is TGCGCCAGCAGCCAACTATTAATTGGACTAGCGGGGGACCCGGGGCAGTACTTC.

This clone was seen a few times. V is TRBV10-3 and J is TRBJ2-7, with unresolved D. This CDR3 spans 14 amino acids. The V end was cut by 6 bases, the J end by 3 bases, with 15 bases between. The germline CDR1 and CDR2 sequences are ENHRY and SYGVKD. Here the CDR3 reads CAIRKEETLYEQYF. The CDR3, as DNA: TGTGCCATCAGAAAAGAGGAAACACTCTACGAGCAGTACTTC.

This clone appeared a single time. The chain has TRBV5-4 and TRBJ1-4, with no clear D. Germline V gene lookup returns CDR1 SGHNT and CDR2 YYREEE (reference sequence). V lost 4 bases, J lost 7 bases, and 8 bases lay in between. CDR3 length: 12 residues. CDR3: CASSPSGEKLFF. The CDR3, as DNA: TGTGCCAGCAGCCCCTCGGGTGAAAAACTGTTTTTT.